This T cell receptor beta chain derives from a study of early T cells in non-severe SARS-CoV-2 infection. This clonotype was picked up a small number of times. A junction end diverges from the germline sequence, so it may reflect a read error. Via MiXCR, TCRdb re-called the 5' RACE reads, giving one row per CDR3 protein. Here the sample spans roughly 92,000 distinct CDR3 sequences, approximately 12% being singletons. The germline CDR1 and CDR2 sequences are MDHEN and SYDVKM. This CDR3 contains 12 residues. This chain connects TRBV28 to TRBJ2-7, with D uncertain. Sequencing was performed on whole blood, taken at baseline. This clonotype originated in an adult who was a healthcare worker with PCR-confirmed SARS-CoV-2 infection or an uninfected control (not recorded which). The CDR3 bases are TGTGCCAGCAGTTTTGGTTCCTCCGAGCAGTACTTC. It codes for CASSFGSSEQYF. Using reference TRBV28 and TRBJ2-7 for the parts outside the CDR3, the full variable domain is DVKVTQSSRYLVKRTGEKVFLECVQDMDHENMFWYRQDPGLGLRLIYFSYDVKMKEKGDIPEGYSVSREKKERFSLILESASTNQTSMYLCASSFGSSEQYFGPGTRLTVT.